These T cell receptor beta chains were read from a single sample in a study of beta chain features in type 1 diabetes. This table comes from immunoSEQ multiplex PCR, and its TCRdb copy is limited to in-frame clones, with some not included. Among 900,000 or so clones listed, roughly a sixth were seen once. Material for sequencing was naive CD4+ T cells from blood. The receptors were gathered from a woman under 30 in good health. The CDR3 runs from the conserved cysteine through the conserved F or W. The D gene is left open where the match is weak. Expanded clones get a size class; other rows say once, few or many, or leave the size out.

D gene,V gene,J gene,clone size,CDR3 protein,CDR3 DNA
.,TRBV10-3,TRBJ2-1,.,CAISESTGSGNEQFF,TGTGCCATCAGTGAGTCTACGGGGTCAGGTAATGAGCAGTTCTTC
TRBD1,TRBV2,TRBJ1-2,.,CASTEGTGRPSYTF,TGTGCCAGCACTGAAGGGACAGGAAGGCCGAGCTACACCTTC
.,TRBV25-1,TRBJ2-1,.,CASTPLGSSYNEQFF,TGTGCCAGCACTCCGCTCGGGAGTTCCTACAATGAGCAGTTCTTC
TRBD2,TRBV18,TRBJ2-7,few,CASSQTSGMSEQYF,TGTGCCAGCTCACAGACTAGCGGAATGAGCGAGCAGTACTTC
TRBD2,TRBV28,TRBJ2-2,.,CASSPGTSGGPAGELFF,TGTGCCAGCAGTCCAGGGACTAGCGGGGGCCCCGCCGGGGAGCTGTTTTTT
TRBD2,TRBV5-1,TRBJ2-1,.,CASSGTRTGNEQFF,TGCGCCAGCAGTGGGACTAGAACGGGCAATGAGCAGTTCTTC
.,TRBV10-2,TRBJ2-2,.,CASSDSGNTGELFF,TGCGCCAGCAGTGATAGCGGGAACACCGGGGAGCTGTTTTTT
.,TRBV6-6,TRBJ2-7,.,CASGDNYYEQYF,TGTGCCAGCGGAGATAACTACTACGAGCAGTACTTC
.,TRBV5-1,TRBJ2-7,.,CASSLGRGRDYEQYF,TGCGCCAGCAGCTTGGGTCGGGGACGTGACTACGAGCAGTACTTC
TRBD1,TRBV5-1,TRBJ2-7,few,CASSLDGQELYEQYF,TGCGCCAGCAGCTTGGACGGACAGGAGCTTTACGAGCAGTACTTC
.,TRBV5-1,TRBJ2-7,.,CASSSSPDSYEQYF,TGCGCCAGCAGCTCGTCACCAGACTCCTACGAGCAGTACTTC
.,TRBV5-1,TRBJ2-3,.,CASSSGTGLSADTQYF,TGCGCCAGCAGCTCCGGGACTGGGCTGTCCGCAGATACGCAGTATTTT
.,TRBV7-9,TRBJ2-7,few,CASSLQQSSYEQYF,TGTGCCAGCAGCTTACAGCAGAGCTCCTACGAGCAGTACTTC
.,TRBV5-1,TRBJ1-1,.,CASSSRTRNTEAFF,TGCGCCAGCAGCTCCCGGACACGAAACACTGAAGCTTTCTTT
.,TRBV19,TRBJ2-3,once,CASQNGESVTDTQYF,TGTGCCAGCCAAAATGGGGAGTCGGTCACAGATACGCAGTATTTT
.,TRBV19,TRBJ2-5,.,CASSALARETQYF,TGTGCCAGTAGCGCCTTAGCTCGGGAGACCCAGTACTTC
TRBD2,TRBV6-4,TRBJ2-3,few,CASSSSGSPDTQYF,TGTGCCAGCAGTAGTAGCGGGAGTCCGGATACGCAGTATTTT
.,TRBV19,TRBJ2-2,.,CASTPSYRGELFF,TGTGCCAGTACCCCCTCTTACCGGGGCGAGCTGTTTTTT
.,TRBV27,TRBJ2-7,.,CASSPDLPGGVLTYEQYF,TGTGCCAGCAGTCCGGACCTGCCCGGGGGCGTCCTAACCTACGAGCAGTACTTC
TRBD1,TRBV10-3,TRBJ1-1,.,CAISNRGTEAFF,TGTGCCATCAGTAACAGGGGTACTGAAGCTTTCTTT
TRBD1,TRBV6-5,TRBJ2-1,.,CATETGGGYNEQFF,TGTGCCACCGAGACAGGGGGAGGGTACAATGAGCAGTTCTTC
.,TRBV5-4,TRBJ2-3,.,CASSQPGGGTQYF,TGTGCCAGCAGCCAACCGGGTGGGGGCACGCAGTATTTT
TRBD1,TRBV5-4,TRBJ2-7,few,CASSPGQGPSYEQYF,TGTGCCAGCAGCCCCGGACAGGGACCCTCCTACGAGCAGTACTTC
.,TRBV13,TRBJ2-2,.,CASSIYTGELFF,TGTGCCAGCAGCATCTACACCGGGGAGCTGTTTTTT
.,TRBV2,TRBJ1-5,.,CASSGHTGSYSNQPQHF,TGTGCCAGCAGTGGACACACCGGTAGTTATAGCAATCAGCCCCAGCATTTT
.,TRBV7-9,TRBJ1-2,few,CASSFDRSYGYTF,TGTGCCAGCAGCTTCGACAGGAGCTATGGCTACACCTTC
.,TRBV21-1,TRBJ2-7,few,CASSRTVPYEQYF,TGTGCCAGCAGCCGGACAGTTCCCTACGAGCAGTACTTC
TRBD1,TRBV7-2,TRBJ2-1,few,CASRWTGGLYDEQFF,TGTGCCAGCAGATGGACAGGGGGCCTTTACGATGAGCAGTTCTTC
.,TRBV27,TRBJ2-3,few,CASSLLRTDTQYF,TGTGCCAGCAGTTTATTGCGGACAGATACGCAGTATTTT
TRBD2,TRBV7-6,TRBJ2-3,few,CASSLGPSGRDTQYF,TGTGCCAGCAGCTTAGGCCCTAGCGGGAGGGATACGCAGTATTTT
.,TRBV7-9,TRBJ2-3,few,CASRRQELTDTQYF,TGTGCCAGCAGACGACAGGAGCTAACAGATACGCAGTATTTT
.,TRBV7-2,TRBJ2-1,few,CASSGARGTYNEQFF,TGTGCCAGCAGCGGCGCCAGAGGGACCTACAATGAGCAGTTCTTC
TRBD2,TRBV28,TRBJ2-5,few,CASSSLTSGRRETQYF,TGTGCCAGCAGTTCTCTGACTAGCGGGAGACGAGAGACCCAGTACTTC
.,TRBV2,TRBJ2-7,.,CASSRNTAEQYF,TGTGCCAGCAGTAGAAACACTGCCGAGCAGTACTTC
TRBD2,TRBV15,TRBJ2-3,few,CATSRVAGGRTDTQYF,TGTGCCACCAGCAGAGTAGCGGGAGGTCGGACAGATACGCAGTATTTT